A single sample is the source of the 18 T cell receptor beta chains below, sequenced in a study of blood T cell repertoires in COVID-19. The data were produced by immunoSEQ multiplex PCR, yet TCRdb's version contains in-frame clones alone and is incomplete. Among under 250,000 clones, 88% were seen once, and the ten largest hold less than 3%. Sequenced input: peripheral blood. All receptors derive from a woman in her sixties or seventies with acute or convalescent COVID-19.

This chain joins TRBV3-1 (or the pseudogene TRBV3-2) and TRBJ2-1; 10 bases match TRBD1. CDR1 LGHDT and CDR2 YNNKEL come from the germline V gene (reference sequence). The ends lost 0 bases at V and 6 bases at J; junction bases unmatched: 2. The CDR3 totals 15 residues. DNA of the CDR3: TGTGCCAGCAGCCAAGAGGGACAGGGGATCAATGAGCAGTTCTTC. This codes for CASSQEGQGINEQFF.

In its sample, this clone was seen a few times. The V gene is TRBV4-1, the J gene TRBJ2-7; 8 bases line up with TRBD2. After removal of 0 bases from V and 6 bases from J, the junction contained 13 bases not matched to a gene. CDR1 MGHRA and CDR2 YSYEKL come from the germline V gene. The CDR3 runs to 17 residues. The CDR3 protein is CASSQEVTRGALREQYF. The CDR3 DNA reads as TGCGCCAGCAGCCAAGAAGTTACGCGGGGGGCCCTCCGCGAGCAGTACTTC.

The chain joins TRBV10-3 to TRBJ2-3; D may be TRBD2 (6 bases). Deletions cut 3 bases from V and 5 bases from J, with 15 bases between. This CDR3 has 15 amino acids. The germline V gene has CDR1 ENHRY and CDR2 SYGVKD. The CDR3 coding sequence is TGTGCCATCAGTGACCCGCGGGACGGTCGAGATACGCAGTATTTT. Translated, it gives CAISDPRDGRDTQYF.

This clone appeared a few times. The chain couples TRBV13 to TRBJ1-6; tentative D call: TRBD1 (6 bases). Trimming took off 5 bases at V and 9 bases at J, with 17 bases between the two ends. The CDR3 length is 15 residues. The V gene's germline CDR1 is PRHDT and CDR2 FYEKMQ (reference sequence). CDR3 in DNA: TGTGCCAGCAGCCTTACAGGGACCGTCGGTTCACCCCTCCACTTT. Protein product: CASSLTGTVGSPLHF. The full variable domain, completed using reference TRBV13 and TRBJ1-6, is AAGVIQSPRHLIKEKRETATLKCYPIPRHDTVYWYQQGPGQDPQFLISFYEKMQSDKGSIPDRFSAQQFSDYHSELNMSSLELGDSALYFCASSLTGTVGSPLHFGNGTRLTVT.

CDR3 DNA sequence: TGTGCCAGCAGCCCGGGACAGGGTTTGGGCTATGGCTACACCTTC. The encoded protein is CASSPGQGLGYGYTF. The genes are TRBV5-5 and TRBJ1-2; 9 bases are shared with TRBD1. The CDR3 is 15 amino acids. Germline CDR1 SGHKS, CDR2 YYEKEE (reference sequence). V shed 4 bases and J 4 bases; nucleotides not matched to a gene: 8.

This chain connects TRBV27 to TRBJ1-2; TRBD1 agrees at 9 bases. Germline values: CDR1 MNHEY, CDR2 SMNVEV (reference sequence). The CDR3 loop spans 18 amino acids. Unmatched junction bases numbered 11, after V lost 0 bases and J lost 3 bases. This CDR3 is CASSLSGRWDRVYYGYTF. The CDR3 DNA is TGTGCCAGCAGTTTATCGGGGAGATGGGACAGGGTTTACTATGGCTACACCTTC.

This clone was counted between two and nine times. The rearrangement links TRBV11-2 to TRBJ1-3; weak D call: TRBD1 (6 bases). V lost 5 bases, J lost 2 bases, and 13 bases lay in between. Per germline, CDR1 SGHAT and CDR2 FQNNGV. The CDR3 contains 15 residues. The CDR3 is CASSAGRTAGNTIYF. DNA of the CDR3: TGTGCCAGCAGCGCTGGAAGGACAGCTGGAAACACCATATATTTT.

This chain links TRBV7-8 with TRBJ1-3; tentative D call: TRBD1 (5 bases). Germline CDR1 SGHVS, CDR2 FQNEAQ. The CDR3 covers 18 residues. V lost 1 base and J lost 0, with 16 bases in between. The CDR3 DNA sequence: TGTGCCAGCAGCTTAGAGGGTCTGGGGGGTACCTCTGGAAACACCATATATTTT. Its translation: CASSLEGLGGTSGNTIYF.

The genes are TRBV5-1 and TRBJ2-7; the match to TRBD1 covers 7 bases. The CDR3 consists of 15 residues. V trimming: 0 bases; J trimming: 3 bases; junction bases outside the gene matches: 6. CDR1 and CDR2 from the germline V gene are SGHRS and YFSETQ. CDR3 sequence (DNA): TGCGCCAGCAGCTTGGTATCCTCAGGGGGCTACGAGCAGTACTTC. Protein: CASSLVSSGGYEQYF.

V and J are TRBV14 and TRBJ1-2; perhaps TRBD1 as D (6 bases). V lost 5 bases, J lost 2 bases, and 18 bases lay in between. The CDR3 covers 16 residues. Germline V gene data show CDR1 as SGHDN and CDR2 as FVKESK. The CDR3 reads CASSFQGTRLNYGYTF. CDR3 sequence (DNA): TGTGCCAGCAGCTTTCAGGGGACCCGATTGAACTATGGCTACACCTTC. The full variable domain, with the rest looked up from reference TRBV14 and TRBJ1-2, is EAGVTQFPSHSVIEKGQTVTLRCDPISGHDNLYWYRRVMGKEIKFLLHFVKESKQDESGMPNNRFLAERTGGTYSTLKVQPAELEDSGVYFCASSFQGTRLNYGYTFGSGTRLTVV.

This chain uses TRBV5-1 with TRBJ1-1; tentatively, D is TRBD1 (5 bases). V was pared by 4 bases and J by 3 bases, with 10 bases between. Germline lookup yields CDR1 SGHRS and CDR2 YFSETQ. This CDR3 comprises 13 residues. The CDR3 sequence is CASSRGMDTEAFF. Written as DNA, the CDR3 is TGCGCCAGCAGCCGGGGGATGGACACTGAAGCTTTCTTT.

This clone has a handful of counts. The CDR3 region has the DNA TGTGCCAGCAGTTCCTACACTGAAGCTTTCTTT. Its translation is CASSSYTEAFF. This rearrangement joins TRBV28 to TRBJ1-1; D is ambiguous. Germline CDR1 and CDR2: MDHEN and SYDVKM. V lost 4 bases to trimming and J lost 3 bases, with 3 bases between them. The CDR3 is 11 residues long.

The gene calls are TRBV28 and TRBJ1-1, with TRBD1 matching 7 bases. The CDR3 totals 13 residues. Trimming cost V 8 bases and J 4 bases; bases outside gene matches: 7. Germline CDR1 is MDHEN and CDR2 is SYDVKM. As DNA, the CDR3 is TGTGCCAGCGCCCGACCAGGGGGCACTGAAGCTTTCTTT. Translation gives CASARPGGTEAFF.

About this clone: The CDR3 end shows no conserved phenylalanine or tryptophan, and so a read error is likely. The limits of the CDR3 on the DNA are not certain, so only TCRdb's listed CDR3 is given. This chain joins TRBV15 and TRBJ1-3. CDR1 is LNHNV, CDR2 YYDKDF, per germline (reference sequence). The CDR3 is 13 amino acids in total, end residues counted. The CDR3 protein is CATSRDAPGKLSI.

The chain uses TRBV15 and TRBJ2-1, with TRBD2 matching over 10 bases. The V segment lost 1 base and the J segment 5 bases; nucleotides outside the gene matches: 5. CDR1 and CDR2 from the germline V gene are LNHNV and YYDKDF (reference sequence). This CDR3 has 16 residues. CDR3 in amino acids: CATSRVRAGGNNEQFF. The CDR3 DNA is TGTGCCACCAGCAGAGTTCGAGCGGGAGGGAACAATGAGCAGTTCTTC.

The chain combines TRBV6-2 or TRBV6-3 with TRBJ2-3; 13 bases agree with TRBD2. The CDR3 length is 15 residues. With V trimmed by 5 bases and J by 4 bases, 3 bases remained unmatched. Germline assignment: CDR1 MNHEY and CDR2 SVGEGT. The DNA for the CDR3 is TGTGCCAGCAGTCGGACTAGCGGGAGTGCAGATACGCAGTATTTT. It codes for CASSRTSGSADTQYF.

This rearrangement joins TRBV7-2 to TRBJ2-1; D may be TRBD1 (6 bases). CDR1 is SGHTA, CDR2 FQGNSA, per germline. V was shortened by 1 base and J by 2 bases, with 9 bases between the two germline ends. CDR3 length equals 15 residues. CDR3 nucleotides: TGTGCCAGCAGCTTAGACAGGGATACCTACAATGAGCAGTTCTTC. Protein sequence: CASSLDRDTYNEQFF. Filled out from reference TRBV7-2 and TRBJ2-1, the complete variable domain reads GAGVSQSPSNKVTEKGKDVELRCDPISGHTALYWYRQSLGQGLEFLIYFQGNSAPDKSGLPSDRFSAERTGGSVSTLTIQRTQQEDSAVYLCASSLDRDTYNEQFFGPGTRLTVL.

The rearrangement uses TRBV3-1 (or the pseudogene TRBV3-2) and TRBJ2-5; D is possibly TRBD2 (5 bases). CDR1 is LGHDT and CDR2 is YNNKEL in the germline V gene (reference sequence). V was cut by 1 base and J by 5 bases, with 8 bases left in between. The CDR3 runs 13 residues. CDR3 in amino acids: CASSQGGWETQYF. The CDR3, as DNA: TGTGCCAGCAGCCAAGGCGGGTGGGAGACCCAGTACTTC.